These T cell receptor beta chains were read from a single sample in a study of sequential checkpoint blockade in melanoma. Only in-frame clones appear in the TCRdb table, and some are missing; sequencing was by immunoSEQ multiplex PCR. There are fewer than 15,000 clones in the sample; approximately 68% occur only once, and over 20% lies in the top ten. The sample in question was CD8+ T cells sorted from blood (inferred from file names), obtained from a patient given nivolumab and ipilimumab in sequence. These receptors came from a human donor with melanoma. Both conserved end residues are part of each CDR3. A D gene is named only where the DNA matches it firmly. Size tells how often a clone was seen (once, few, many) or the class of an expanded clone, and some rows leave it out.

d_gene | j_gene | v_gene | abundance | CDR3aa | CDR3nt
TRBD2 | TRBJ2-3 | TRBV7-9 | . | CASSFSGGTDTQYF | TGTGCCAGCAGCTTTTCGGGGGGAACAGATACGCAGTATTTT
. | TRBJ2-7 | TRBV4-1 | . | CASSQEPTTARAYEQYF | TGCGCCAGCAGCCAAGAACCAACGACCGCGCGGGCTTACGAGCAGTACTTC
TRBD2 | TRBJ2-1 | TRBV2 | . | CASGLASYNEQFF | TGTGCCAGCGGACTAGCCTCCTACAATGAGCAGTTCTTC
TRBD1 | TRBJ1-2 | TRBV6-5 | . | CASRPPGQTYGYTF | TGTGCCAGCAGGCCCCCGGGACAGACCTATGGCTACACCTTC
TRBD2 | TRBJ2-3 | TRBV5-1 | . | CASSRGLASTDTQYF | TGCGCCAGCAGCCGAGGACTAGCGAGCACAGATACGCAGTATTTT
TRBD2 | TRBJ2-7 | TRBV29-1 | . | CSVEGDTSGSSYEQYF | TGCAGCGTTGAAGGGGACACTAGCGGGAGCTCCTACGAGCAGTACTTC
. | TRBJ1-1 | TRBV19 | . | CASSIDRLFRTEAFF | TGTGCCAGTAGTATCGACAGGCTTTTCCGCACTGAAGCTTTCTTT
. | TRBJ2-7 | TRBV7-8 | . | CASSLASGSGNYEQYF | TGTGCCAGCAGCTTAGCCTCAGGTTCAGGGAACTACGAGCAGTACTTC
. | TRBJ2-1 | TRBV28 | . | CASSPGTYNEQFF | TGTGCCAGCAGTCCCGGGACTTACAATGAGCAGTTCTTC
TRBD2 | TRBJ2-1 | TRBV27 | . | CASRLAGAVNEQFF | TGTGCCAGCAGACTAGCGGGGGCTGTCAATGAGCAGTTCTTC
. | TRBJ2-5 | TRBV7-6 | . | CASSLIKKTQYF | TGTGCCAGCAGCTTAATCAAAAAGACCCAGTACTTC
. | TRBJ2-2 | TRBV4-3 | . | CASSLGALENEWQPNTGELFF | TGCGCCAGCAGCCTAGGGGCGTTGGAGAATGAATGGCAGCCGAACACCGGGGAGCTGTTTTTT
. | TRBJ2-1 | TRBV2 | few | CATSDRSSYNEQFF | TGTGCCACCTCAGACAGGTCCTCCTACAATGAGCAGTTCTTC
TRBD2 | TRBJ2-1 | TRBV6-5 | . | CASSPAGGPGNEQFF | TGTGCCAGCAGTCCAGCGGGGGGGCCCGGCAATGAGCAGTTCTTC
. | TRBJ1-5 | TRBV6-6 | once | CASSYSRAGSSQPQHF | TGTGCCAGCAGTTACTCCCGGGCAGGGTCTAGTCAGCCCCAGCATTTT
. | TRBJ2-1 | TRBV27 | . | CASSIPNNEQFF | TGTGCCAGCAGTATCCCCAACAATGAGCAGTTCTTC
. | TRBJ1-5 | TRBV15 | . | CATSRGGGGRGQPQHF | TGTGCCACCAGCAGGGGGGGCGGGGGAAGAGGGCAGCCCCAGCATTTT
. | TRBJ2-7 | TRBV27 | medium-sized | CASSLYAGGEQYF | TGTGCCAGCAGTTTATATGCCGGGGGCGAGCAGTACTTC
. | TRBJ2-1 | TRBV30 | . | CARDREEYNEQFF | TGTGCCCGTGACAGGGAGGAATACAATGAGCAGTTCTTC
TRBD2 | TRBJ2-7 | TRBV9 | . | CASSSSTSGRPYEQYF | TGTGCCAGCAGCTCCTCGACTAGCGGGAGGCCCTACGAGCAGTACTTC
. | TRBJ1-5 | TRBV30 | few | CAWSVTTASAQHF | TGTGCCTGGAGCGTAACAACAGCCTCAGCCCAGCATTTT
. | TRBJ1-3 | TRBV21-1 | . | CASTTGYYSGNTIYF | TGTGCCAGCACGACAGGGTATTACTCTGGAAACACCATATATTTT
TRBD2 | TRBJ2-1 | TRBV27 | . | CASSSPRVAGGLNEQFF | TGTGCCAGCAGTTCTCCTCGGGTAGCGGGAGGGCTCAATGAGCAGTTCTTC
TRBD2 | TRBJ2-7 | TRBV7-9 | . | CASSSSGSSSYEQYF | TGTGCCAGCAGTTCTAGCGGGTCCAGCTCCTACGAGCAGTACTTC
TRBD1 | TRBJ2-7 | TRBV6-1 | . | CASSEGQGADYEQYF | TGTGCCAGCAGTGAGGGACAGGGAGCCGATTACGAGCAGTACTTC
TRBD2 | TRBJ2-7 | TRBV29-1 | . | CSVVPSGSYEQYF | TGCAGTGTAGTACCTAGCGGCTCCTACGAGCAGTACTTC
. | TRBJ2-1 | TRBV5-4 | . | CASSFFGGDYNEQFF | TGTGCCAGCAGCTTTTTTGGCGGGGACTACAATGAGCAGTTCTTC
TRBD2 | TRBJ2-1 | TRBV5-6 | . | CASSSGGGIPNEQFF | TGTGCCAGCAGCTCTGGGGGGGGAATCCCCAATGAGCAGTTCTTC
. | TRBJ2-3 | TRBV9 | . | CASSGGAVINTQYF | TGTGCCAGCAGCGGCGGGGCGGTGATAAATACGCAGTATTTT
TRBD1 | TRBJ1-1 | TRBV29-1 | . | CSVLGGDRVGTEAFF | TGCAGCGTCCTTGGGGGGGACAGGGTCGGCACTGAAGCTTTCTTT
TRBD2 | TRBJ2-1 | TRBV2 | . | CASSESGLAGVDEQFF | TGTGCCAGCAGTGAATCGGGACTAGCAGGTGTCGATGAGCAGTTCTTC
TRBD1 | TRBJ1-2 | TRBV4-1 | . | CASSQTGGDGYTF | TGCGCCAGCAGCCAAACAGGGGGAGATGGCTACACCTTC
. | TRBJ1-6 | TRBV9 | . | CASSVSRNNSPLHF | TGTGCCAGCAGCGTTTCCAGAAACAATTCACCCCTCCACTTT
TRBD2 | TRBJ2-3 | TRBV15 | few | CATSGRGGPDTQYF | TGTGCCACCAGCGGGCGGGGGGGCCCAGATACGCAGTATTTT
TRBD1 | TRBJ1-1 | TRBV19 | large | CASSIDRDRLNTEAFF | TGTGCCAGTAGTATAGATAGGGACAGGTTGAACACTGAAGCTTTCTTT
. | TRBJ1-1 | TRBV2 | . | CASSARQTNTEAFF | TGTGCCAGCAGCGCTCGACAGACAAACACTGAAGCTTTCTTT
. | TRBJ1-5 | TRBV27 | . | CASSPYSTGGNQPQHF | TGTGCCAGCAGTCCGTATTCGACCGGGGGCAATCAGCCCCAGCATTTT
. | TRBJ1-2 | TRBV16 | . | CASSGDEIVRKTYGYTF | TGTGCCAGCAGCGGAGATGAGATCGTTAGAAAGACCTATGGCTACACCTTC
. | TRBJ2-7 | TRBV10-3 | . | CASSVQGNTYEQYF | TGTGCCAGCAGTGTTCAGGGGAACACCTACGAGCAGTACTTC